One T cell receptor (beta chain) is described in this entry. The antigen it binds to is not known. Nothing much larger sits one base from this clone, and base qualities are not available. The immunoSEQ Assay was used to sequence TCRbeta CDR3 regions. After extraction, genomic DNA underwent amplification by bias-controlled multiplex PCR, followed by high-throughput sequencing. Processing in the source paper ran as follows. To quantify the absolute abundance of each unique TCRbeta CDR3 region, sequences were collapsed and filtered. T cell fraction was estimated by normalizing TCRbeta template counts to usable DNA, which was measured by amplifying reference genes present in all nucleated cells. Repertoire TCRs were annotated as SARS-CoV-2-specific by exact matching of V gene, CDR3 amino acid sequence and J gene to a known reactive TCR set. MIRA supplied the reference SARS-CoV-2 TCR set, which was filtered for enrichment in COVID-19-positive ImmuneCODE repertoires so that public or cross-reactive TCRs were removed. Based on the MIRA antigens, annotated TCRs were further analysed at the level of specific ORF or position within ORF. Breadth was defined as the number of annotated unique rearrangements divided by the total number of unique productive rearrangements, and depth was defined as the summed frequency of the annotated unique rearrangements. Two-sided Wilcoxon rank-sum tests were applied when comparing TCR breadth between groups. TCRdb obtained this table from immuneACCESS and retained in-frame rearrangements with V and J assigned. These tables miss some clones; where compared with another copy, unresolved V genes account for less than half of the shortfall, and the remainder is unexplained. V and J calls and clone size are those listed in that table; D and trimming were worked out from the DNA. This sample lists about 350,000 clones; about 88% were detected once. In total, the top ten clones hold 2.5% to 3.5% of the sample.

This sample was included in a study of Ad26.COV2.S vaccination and SARS-CoV-2 variants (dated by TCRdb to about 2021). With respect to the entire study: Donors in the vaccine arm were drawn from COV1001, a multicentre, randomized, double-blind, placebo-controlled phase I-IIa trial testing Ad26.COV2.S in healthy adults. Trial participants were randomized into five groups of five, in which low-dose or high-dose Ad26.COV2.S was given once or twice, or placebo was given on both occasions. Ad26.COV2.S was administered intramuscularly at 5 x 10^10 or 1 x 10^11 viral particles, either as a single shot or as two shots given 56 days apart. TCRbeta repertoire sequencing was used to assess the specificity and breadth of SARS-CoV-2-reactive T cell receptors after Ad26.COV2.S vaccination. Blinding of investigators to trial group allocation was maintained during experiments and outcome assessment. A total of around 32 samples were included in the TCR-sequenced set, comprising around 19 Ad26.COV2.S vaccine recipients, 5 placebo recipients and 8 SARS-CoV-2 convalescent individuals. Study-level results and caveats: Substantial breadth of spike-specific CD8+ and CD4+ T cell responses was reported after vaccination. According to the authors, total T cell responses may have been underestimated by the TCR breadth and depth analyses. Higher spike-specific TCR breadth was observed in Ad26.COV2.S recipients than in placebo recipients (P = 0.0014). Vaccine and placebo recipients had similar non-spike TCR breadth, a finding consistent with the vaccine containing only spike. The study was not powered to compare responses between vaccine doses or regimens.

The sample's treatment or condition label is to be understood as: around 19 received Ad26.COV2.S at low or high dose, single or two shots; 5 received placebo; per-sample allocation not given. Repertoires of vaccine and placebo recipients were sequenced from samples taken on day 63 after the first injection. Cohort 1b enrolled roughly 25 adults aged 18-55 years at a single site in Boston, USA, between 29 July and 7 August 2020. Ad26.COV2.S was a replication-incompetent adenovirus type 26 vector that expressed a prefusion-stabilized SARS-CoV-2 spike protein derived from the original Wuhan strain. Reading from cysteine to phenylalanine, the CDR3 counts 16 amino acids. The CDR3 DNA has 48 bases and is translated from base 1. CDR1 MNHEY and CDR2 SVGAGI were looked up in the germline V gene. V and J are truncated by 0 bases and 3 bases respectively, leaving an intervening sequence of 11 bases.

The source material was peripheral blood, sampled in a trial of Ad26.COV2.S vaccine versus placebo. Here the chain combines TRBV6-5 and TRBJ2-2; a confident D gene designation cannot be given. The source is a person between 18 and 60 years old who received the Ad26.COV2.S COVID-19 vaccine or a placebo. The encoded CDR3 is CASSYSIGGDTGELFF. The sequenced DNA: TGTGCCAGCAGTTACTCGATTGGCGGTGACACCGGGGAGCTGTTTTTT.